The 27 T cell receptor beta chains reported below all come from one sample, sequenced in a study of T cell responses to AZD1222 COVID-19 vaccine. Sequencing used immunoSEQ multiplex PCR; TCRdb keeps in-frame clones, though not all of them. The sample has about 120,000 clones; roughly nine tenths are singletons. The source material was peripheral blood, sampled 28 days after the second AZD1222 dose. The receptors stem from an adult who received the AZD1222 COVID-19 vaccine.

The gene calls are TRBV4-1 and TRBJ2-1; D gene unclear. CDR1 and CDR2 from the germline V gene are MGHRA and YSYEKL. The V and J ends lost 4 bases and 3 bases respectively, with 16 bases between them. The length of the CDR3 is 16 residues. The CDR3 bases are TGCGCCAGCAGCCGGGCCGTTAGGGAAGTCTACAATGAGCAGTTCTTC. It encodes CASSRAVREVYNEQFF.

J is TRBJ2-1 and V is TRBV28; TRBD2 might be the D (6 bases). Germline-derived CDR1 and CDR2 are MDHEN and SYDVKM. V was shortened by 1 base and J by 0 bases, with 13 bases between the two germline ends. The CDR3 runs to 17 residues. The CDR3 spells CASSLFSGSSSYNEQFF. For the CDR3, the DNA is TGTGCCAGCAGTTTATTTAGCGGTTCTAGCTCCTACAATGAGCAGTTCTTC.

The J gene is TRBJ1-2, the V gene TRBV18, with 9 bases identical to TRBD1. V was pared by 2 bases and J by 5 bases, with 9 bases of the junction left unmatched. There are 16 residues in the CDR3. Germline values: CDR1 KGHSH, CDR2 LQKENI. The CDR3 here is CASSPEVWTGDYGYTF. The CDR3 DNA sequence: TGTGCCAGCTCACCAGAAGTGTGGACAGGGGATTATGGCTACACCTTC.

V and J are TRBV27 and TRBJ1-1, with 8 bases fitting TRBD1. From germline, CDR1 is MNHEY and CDR2 SMNVEV (reference sequence). The CDR3 totals 17 residues. V gave up 6 bases and J gave up 2 bases; unmatched junction bases: 14. CDR3 in DNA: TGTGCCAGCAGCTCCGACAGGGGACCTCGAGGCAACACTGAAGCTTTCTTT. Its protein product is CASSSDRGPRGNTEAFF.

V is TRBV5-1 and J is TRBJ1-1, with D maybe TRBD1 (5 bases). The germline V and J ends were trimmed by 3 bases and 2 bases, with 11 bases remaining between them. The CDR3 consists of 14 residues. The germline V gene encodes CDR1 SGHRS and CDR2 YFSETQ. CDR3 nucleotide sequence: TGCGCCAGCAGCTGGGGCGGGGGTAACACTGAAGCTTTCTTT. Its translation: CASSWGGGNTEAFF. The full variable domain, rest sourced from reference TRBV5-1 and TRBJ1-1, is KAGVTQTPRYLIKTRGQQVTLSCSPISGHRSVSWYQQTPGQGLQFLFEYFSETQRNKGNFPGRFSGRQFSNSRSEMNVSTLELGDSALYLCASSWGGGNTEAFFGQGTRLTVV.

V and J are TRBV19 and TRBJ2-2; a possible D gene is TRBD2 (5 bases). Germline V gene data show CDR1 as LNHDA and CDR2 as SQIVND (reference sequence). The CDR3 is 15 residues long. The V end was cut by 7 bases, the J end by 0 bases, with 12 bases between. CDR3 in DNA: TGTGCCAGTATTAGAGGGCAGGCGAACACCGGGGAGCTGTTTTTT. Amino acids: CASIRGQANTGELFF.

As to this clone: At the DNA level, this CDR3 is encoded by other sequences in the same sample as well. The chain employs TRBV28 and TRBJ1-6, with 10 positions matching TRBD1. There are 14 residues in the CDR3. V shed 5 bases, J shed 10 bases, and the junction held 5 bases outside the gene matches. Per germline, CDR1 MDHEN and CDR2 SYDVKM. This CDR3 reads CASSGTGVGSPLHF. The CDR3 nucleotides read TGTGCCAGCAGTGGGACAGGGGTCGGGTCACCCCTCCACTTT. The whole variable domain, remainder taken from reference TRBV28 and TRBJ1-6, is DVKVTQSSRYLVKRTGEKVFLECVQDMDHENMFWYRQDPGLGLRLIYFSYDVKMKEKGDIPEGYSVSREKKERFSLILESASTNQTSMYLCASSGTGVGSPLHFGNGTRLTVT.

V usage is TRBV20-1 and J usage is TRBJ2-7; D possibly corresponds to TRBD2 (6 bases). The CDR3 totals 13 residues. Looked up from germline, CDR1 is DFQATT and CDR2 is SNEGSKA (reference sequence). V was trimmed by 3 bases and J by 2 bases, leaving 11 bases between them. The CDR3 region is CSASLRGAYEQYF. DNA for the CDR3: TGCAGTGCTAGTTTGCGGGGCGCCTACGAGCAGTACTTC.

This clone is a singleton in its sample. The chain carries TRBV11-2 and TRBJ2-7; a weak D match, TRBD2 (5 bases). The V gene's germline CDR1 is SGHAT and CDR2 FQNNGV. V lost 1 base to trimming and J lost 3 bases, with 13 bases between them. This CDR3 is 15 amino acids long. CDR3 protein: CASSLVRARDYEQYF. The CDR3 nucleotides are TGTGCCAGCAGCTTAGTCCGGGCGAGGGACTACGAGCAGTACTTC.

In DNA, the CDR3 is TGTGCCACCACCCCTGTTGGTGTTGGGGAGCAGTACTTC. Amino acids: CATTPVGVGEQYF. The chain carries TRBV6-5 and TRBJ2-7, with D uncertain. The length of the CDR3 is 13 residues. CDR1 is MNHEY, CDR2 SVGAGI, per germline. V lost 10 bases to trimming and J lost 7 bases, with 20 bases between them.

The rearrangement links TRBV27 to TRBJ2-7, with 12 bases that match TRBD2. The junction had 7 bases not matched to a gene; V was cut back by 2 bases and J by 2 bases. The CDR3 extends over 17 amino acids. Germline CDR1 is MNHEY and CDR2 is SMNVEV (reference sequence). CDR3: CASSLLLAGGPTYEQYF. The CDR3 DNA follows: TGTGCCAGCAGTTTACTCCTAGCGGGAGGGCCGACCTACGAGCAGTACTTC.

The gene calls are TRBV12-3 or TRBV12-4 and TRBJ2-5; D is perhaps TRBD2 (5 bases). Trimming removed 3 bases from V and 5 bases from J, with 10 bases in between. The CDR3 spans 13 residues. The DNA for the CDR3 is TGTGCCAGCAGTTTTCTAGCTGGGGAGACCCAGTACTTC. This sequence encodes CASSFLAGETQYF.

V usage is TRBV10-3 and J usage is TRBJ2-7, with TRBD1 identical over 8 bases. J was trimmed by 4 bases and V by 4 bases; bases with no gene match: 6. In germline, CDR1 is ENHRY, CDR2 SYGVKD. This CDR3 region has 14 residues. This chain's CDR3 is CAISGTGSTYEQYF. The CDR3 coding sequence is TGTGCCATCAGTGGGACAGGGTCTACTTACGAGCAGTACTTC.

This chain uses TRBV28 with TRBJ1-2, with a possible D match to TRBD1 (5 bases). Trimming cost V 4 bases and J 3 bases, with 12 bases left between them. The germline CDR1 and CDR2 sequences are MDHEN and SYDVKM. The CDR3 is made up of 14 amino acids. DNA of the CDR3: TGTGCCAGCAGTTATACAGGTAGAGACTATGGCTACACCTTC. It yields the protein CASSYTGRDYGYTF.

The chain carries TRBV7-3 and TRBJ1-6; D is unclear. Between the trimmed V and J ends, which lost 5 bases and 9 bases, there was a span of 14 bases. Germline V gene data show CDR1 as SGHTA and CDR2 as FQGTGA. The CDR3 extends over 14 amino acids. CDR3 in DNA: TGTGCCAGCAGCCAACATGGTGAAATTTCACCCCTCCACTTT. Its protein is CASSQHGEISPLHF.

The chain employs TRBV5-1 and TRBJ2-1; 10 bases match TRBD2. The V segment lost 4 bases and the J segment 6 bases; nucleotides outside the gene matches: 10. The CDR3 has 16 residues. Germline V gene lookup returns CDR1 SGHRS and CDR2 YFSETQ. The CDR3 DNA follows: TGCGCCAGCAGCCCTCTAGCGGGAGTCGTTTCCAATGAGCAGTTCTTC. This sequence encodes CASSPLAGVVSNEQFF. Supplemented by reference TRBV5-1 and TRBJ2-1, the full variable domain reads KAGVTQTPRYLIKTRGQQVTLSCSPISGHRSVSWYQQTPGQGLQFLFEYFSETQRNKGNFPGRFSGRQFSNSRSEMNVSTLELGDSALYLCASSPLAGVVSNEQFFGPGTRLTVL.

CDR3 nucleotides: TGTGCCAGCTCACCACCGGCGGCGCTGAATTCGGGGACCCAGTACTTC. It yields the protein CASSPPAALNSGTQYF. The V and J genes are TRBV18 and TRBJ2-5; D gene ambiguous. The V gene lost 0 bases and the J gene lost 7 bases, with 18 bases spanning the gap. Germline V lookup: CDR1 KGHSH, CDR2 LQKENI. This CDR3 region has 16 residues.

The genes are TRBV27 and TRBJ1-2; perhaps TRBD1 as D (5 bases). The CDR3 extends over 13 amino acids. CDR1 and CDR2 (germline): MNHEY, SMNVEV (reference sequence). Trimming stripped 6 bases from V and 4 bases from J, with 12 bases between. CDR3 DNA: TGTGCCAGCAGCCGGGACGGACCCTATGGCTACACCTTC. Its protein is CASSRDGPYGYTF.

This clone was seen a single time. This chain connects TRBV18 to TRBJ2-1; 9 bases line up with TRBD2. This CDR3 is built from 18 residues. Germline assignment: CDR1 KGHSH and CDR2 LQKENI. The V and J ends lost 3 bases and 3 bases, in that order; junction bases with no gene match: 12. For the CDR3, the DNA is TGTGCCAGCTCACCTTGGGTAGCGGGAGATTCGGACTACAATGAGCAGTTCTTC. Its translation: CASSPWVAGDSDYNEQFF.

This chain links TRBV30 with TRBJ2-7, with no clear D. This CDR3 contains 11 residues. Germline V gives CDR1 GTSNPN, CDR2 SVGIG (reference sequence). V lost 0 bases, J lost 4 bases, and 4 bases lay in between. The CDR3 bases are TGTGCCTGGAGTGTACAATACGAGCAGTACTTC. Its protein is CAWSVQYEQYF. The variable domain in full, completed from reference TRBV30 and TRBJ2-7, reads SQTIHQWPATLVQPVGSPLSLECTVEGTSNPNLYWYRQAAGRGLQLLFYSVGIGQISSEVPQNLSASRPQDRQFILSSKKLLLSDSGFYLCAWSVQYEQYFGPGTRLTVT.

V is TRBV14 and J is TRBJ1-1, with 7 bases fitting TRBD1. V was pared by 10 bases and J by 4 bases, with 9 bases of the junction left unmatched. The CDR3 loop spans 13 amino acids. Germline V gene data show CDR1 as SGHDN and CDR2 as FVKESK. DNA of the CDR3: TGTGCCACTACCGTCACAGGGGCCACTGAAGCTTTCTTT. Amino acid sequence: CATTVTGATEAFF.

This clone was seen just once. The chain uses TRBV3-1 (or the pseudogene TRBV3-2) and TRBJ1-4; weak D call: TRBD1 (6 bases). Trimming removed 8 bases from V and 7 bases from J, with 11 bases in between. The CDR3 extends over 12 amino acids. Per germline, CDR1 LGHDT and CDR2 YNNKEL (reference sequence). Here the CDR3 DNA reads TGTGCCAGCCGGCAGGACAGTGAAAAACTGTTTTTT. Translation gives CASRQDSEKLFF.

The gene calls are TRBV2 and TRBJ1-3, with 10 bases matching TRBD1. CDR3 size: 16 residues. The ends lost 5 bases at V and 2 bases at J; junction bases unmatched: 6. Germline assignment: CDR1 SNHLY and CDR2 FYNNEI. The CDR3 nucleotides are TGTGCCAGCAGTAACACCGGGACAGGGGCTGGAAACACCATATATTTT. Amino acid sequence: CASSNTGTGAGNTIYF.

The chain couples TRBV6-6 to TRBJ2-3, with D possibly matching TRBD2 (5 bases). Germline loops: CDR1 MNHNY, CDR2 SVGAGI (reference sequence). V gave up 6 bases and J gave up 2 bases, with 15 bases separating them. The CDR3 sequence is 15 residues long. CDR3 residues: CASSPGNSNTDTQYF. The CDR3 DNA reads TGTGCCAGCAGCCCCGGGAACTCCAACACAGATACGCAGTATTTT.

The chain combines TRBV5-1 with TRBJ2-1, with 11 nucleotides matching TRBD1. Germline CDR1 and CDR2: SGHRS and YFSETQ. CDR3 size: 16 residues. V was pared by 0 bases and J by 5 bases, with 4 bases of the junction left unmatched. CDR3 sequence (DNA): TGCGCCAGCAGCTTGGGGACAGGGGGCTTTAACAATGAGCAGTTCTTC. It codes for CASSLGTGGFNNEQFF.

The rearrangement joins TRBV5-6 to TRBJ2-3; 11 nucleotides line up with TRBD2. CDR1 and CDR2 from the germline V gene are SGHDT and YYEEEE. CDR3 length: 16 residues. V lost 4 bases, J lost 0 bases, and 4 bases stayed unmatched. CDR3 in amino acids: CASSIIAGGSTDTQYF. The CDR3 DNA follows: TGTGCCAGCAGCATAATAGCGGGAGGGAGCACAGATACGCAGTATTTT.

This clone was seen once. CDR3 sequence: CASLLSSGRAQGATGELFF. CDR3 coding DNA: TGTGCCAGCCTTCTGTCTAGCGGGAGGGCCCAAGGTGCCACCGGGGAGCTGTTTTTT. The rearrangement joins TRBV21-1 to TRBJ2-2; the table's D call of TRBD2 was not tested on the DNA. TRBV21-1 constitutes a pseudogene. The CDR3 totals 19 residues.